One sample yielded the 3 T cell receptor beta chains listed below, sequenced in a study of blood T cell repertoires in COVID-19. Measured with immunoSEQ multiplex PCR; TCRdb has only the in-frame clones, and not every one. The data contain approximately 99,000 clones, roughly 86% of them singletons. Sequencing was carried out using peripheral blood. These receptors were collected from a woman aged 60 to 75 in a cohort sampled during active or convalescent COVID-19.

The CDR3: CASSPRGADNEQYF. CDR3 nucleotide sequence: TGTGCCAGCAGCCCCCGGGGGGCCGACAACGAGCAGTACTTC. The chain has TRBV6-5 and TRBJ2-7; TRBD2 is a possible D gene (7 bases). The CDR3 extends over 14 amino acids. Per the germline V gene, CDR1 is MNHEY and CDR2 is SVGAGI. V was clipped by 6 bases and J by 5 bases, with 17 bases between them.

The chain is built from TRBV2 and TRBJ1-2, with D hard to call. Per germline, CDR1 SNHLY and CDR2 FYNNEI. The CDR3 extends over 14 amino acids. Between the trimmed V and J ends, which lost 4 bases and 3 bases, there was a span of 12 bases. The DNA of the CDR3 is TGTGCCAGCAGTGCCCTCTCGGACTACTATGGCTACACCTTC. This sequence encodes CASSALSDYYGYTF.

The chain couples TRBV5-4 to TRBJ2-5, with TRBD2 matching over 12 bases. Germline-derived CDR1 and CDR2 are SGHNT and YYREEE (reference sequence). Trimming took 4 bases from V and 3 from J; bases not matched to a gene: 4. CDR3 length equals 15 residues. The DNA of the CDR3 is TGTGCCAGCAGCCGGACTAGCGGGAATAAAGAGACCCAGTACTTC. This gives the protein CASSRTSGNKETQYF.